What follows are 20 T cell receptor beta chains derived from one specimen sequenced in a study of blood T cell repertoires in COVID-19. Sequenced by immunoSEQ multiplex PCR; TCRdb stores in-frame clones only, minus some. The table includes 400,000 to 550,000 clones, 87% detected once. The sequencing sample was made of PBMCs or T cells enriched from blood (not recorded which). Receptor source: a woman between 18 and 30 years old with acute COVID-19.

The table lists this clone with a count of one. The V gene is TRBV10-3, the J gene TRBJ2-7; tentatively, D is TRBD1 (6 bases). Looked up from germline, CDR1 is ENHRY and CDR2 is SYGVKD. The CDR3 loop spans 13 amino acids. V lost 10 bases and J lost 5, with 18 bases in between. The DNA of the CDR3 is TGTGCCACCCAGGGGCAGCAAAGGGACGAGCAGTACTTC. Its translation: CATQGQQRDEQYF.

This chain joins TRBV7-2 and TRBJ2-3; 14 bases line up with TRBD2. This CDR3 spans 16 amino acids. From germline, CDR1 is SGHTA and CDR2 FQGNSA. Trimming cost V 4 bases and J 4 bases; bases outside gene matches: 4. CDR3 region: CASSSGLAGVSDTQYF. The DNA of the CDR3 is TGTGCCAGCAGCTCGGGACTAGCGGGAGTATCAGATACGCAGTATTTT.

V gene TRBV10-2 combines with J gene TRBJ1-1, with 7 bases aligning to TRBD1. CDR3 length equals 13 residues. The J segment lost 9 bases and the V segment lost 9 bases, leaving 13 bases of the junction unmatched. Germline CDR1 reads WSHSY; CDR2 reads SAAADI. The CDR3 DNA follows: TGCGCCAGTCGGGAAGGACAGGCGACAAAAGCTTTCTTT. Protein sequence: CASREGQATKAFF.

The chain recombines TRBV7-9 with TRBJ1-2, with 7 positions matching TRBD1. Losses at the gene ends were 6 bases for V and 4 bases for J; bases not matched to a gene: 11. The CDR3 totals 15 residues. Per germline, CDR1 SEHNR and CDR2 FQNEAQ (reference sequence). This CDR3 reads CASRADRDLPYGYTF. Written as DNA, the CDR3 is TGTGCCAGCAGGGCTGACAGGGACCTACCCTATGGCTACACCTTC.

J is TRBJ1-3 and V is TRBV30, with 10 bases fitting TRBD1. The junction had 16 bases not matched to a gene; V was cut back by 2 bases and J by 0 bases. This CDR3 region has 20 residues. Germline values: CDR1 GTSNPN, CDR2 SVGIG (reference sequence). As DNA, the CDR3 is TGTGCCTGGAGTTGGGACACCGGGACAGGGGCCTATAGCTCTGGAAACACCATATATTTT. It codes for CAWSWDTGTGAYSSGNTIYF.

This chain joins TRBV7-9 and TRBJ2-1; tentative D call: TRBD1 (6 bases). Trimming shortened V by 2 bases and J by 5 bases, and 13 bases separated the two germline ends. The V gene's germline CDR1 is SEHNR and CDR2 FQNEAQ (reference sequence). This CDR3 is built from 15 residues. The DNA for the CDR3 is TGTGCCAGCAGCTTATTCAGGGACACAAACAATGAGCAGTTCTTC. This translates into CASSLFRDTNNEQFF.

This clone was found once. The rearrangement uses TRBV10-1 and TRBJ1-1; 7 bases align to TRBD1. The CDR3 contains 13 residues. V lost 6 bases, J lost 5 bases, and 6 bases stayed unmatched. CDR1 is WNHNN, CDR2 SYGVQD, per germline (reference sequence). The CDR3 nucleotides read TGCGCCAGCAGGGGGAACAGGGGAACTGAAGCTTTCTTT. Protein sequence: CASRGNRGTEAFF.

DNA for the CDR3: TGTGCCAGCAGCTTAGATACTAGCGGGAGAAACGGGGAGCTGTTTTTT. Translation: CASSLDTSGRNGELFF. The V and J genes are TRBV11-2 and TRBJ2-2; 11 nucleotides match TRBD2. The CDR3 covers 16 residues. Looked up from germline, CDR1 is SGHAT and CDR2 is FQNNGV. The trim removed 0 bases at V and 7 bases at J, leaving 4 bases unmatched.

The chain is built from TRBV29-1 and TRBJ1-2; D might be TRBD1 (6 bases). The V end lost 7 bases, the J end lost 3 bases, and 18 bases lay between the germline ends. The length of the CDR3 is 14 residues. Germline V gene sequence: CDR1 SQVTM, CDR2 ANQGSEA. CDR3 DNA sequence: TGCAGCGCCTCCGGGGGGCTGCGACACTATGGCTACACCTTC. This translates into CSASGGLRHYGYTF.

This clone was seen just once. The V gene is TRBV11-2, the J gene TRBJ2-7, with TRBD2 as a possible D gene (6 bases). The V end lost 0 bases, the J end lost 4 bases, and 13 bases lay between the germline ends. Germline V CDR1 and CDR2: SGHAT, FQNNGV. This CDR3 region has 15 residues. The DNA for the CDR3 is TGTGCCAGCAGCTTAGAGATCGGGAGAGGGTACGAGCAGTACTTC. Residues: CASSLEIGRGYEQYF.

CDR3 in amino acids: CASSPREPRQPQHF. The CDR3 bases are TGTGCCAGCAGTCCCAGGGAACCGAGGCAGCCCCAGCATTTT. The rearrangement uses TRBV27 and TRBJ1-5, with D possibly matching TRBD1 (5 bases). V was cut by 5 bases and J by 7 bases, with 15 bases left in between. The CDR3 contains 14 residues. Germline CDR1 is MNHEY and CDR2 is SMNVEV (reference sequence).

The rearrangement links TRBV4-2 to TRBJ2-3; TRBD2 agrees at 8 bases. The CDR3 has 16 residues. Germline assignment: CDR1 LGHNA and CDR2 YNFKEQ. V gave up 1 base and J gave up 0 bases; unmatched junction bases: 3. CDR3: CASSQGGGGSTDTQYF. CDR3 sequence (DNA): TGTGCCAGCAGCCAAGGAGGCGGGGGGAGCACAGATACGCAGTATTTT.

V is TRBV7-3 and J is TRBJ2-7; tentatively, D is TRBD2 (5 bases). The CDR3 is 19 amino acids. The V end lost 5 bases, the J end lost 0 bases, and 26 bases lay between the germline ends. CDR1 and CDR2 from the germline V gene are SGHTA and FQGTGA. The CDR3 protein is CASSAPPGLTDESSYEQYF. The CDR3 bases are TGTGCCAGCAGCGCCCCTCCGGGGTTAACAGACGAGAGCTCCTACGAGCAGTACTTC.

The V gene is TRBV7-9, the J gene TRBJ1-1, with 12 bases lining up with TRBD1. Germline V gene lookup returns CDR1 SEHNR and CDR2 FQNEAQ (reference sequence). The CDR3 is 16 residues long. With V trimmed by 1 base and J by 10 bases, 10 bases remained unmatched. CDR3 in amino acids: CASSLEGGTGGIGAFF. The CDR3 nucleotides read TGTGCCAGCAGCTTAGAGGGCGGGACAGGGGGCATCGGAGCTTTCTTT.

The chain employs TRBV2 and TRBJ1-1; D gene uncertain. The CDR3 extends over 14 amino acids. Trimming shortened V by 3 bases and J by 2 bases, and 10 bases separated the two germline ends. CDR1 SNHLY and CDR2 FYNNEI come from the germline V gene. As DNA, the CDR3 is TGTGCCAGCAGTGAGTTAGTAAGCAACACTGAAGCTTTCTTT. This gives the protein CASSELVSNTEAFF.

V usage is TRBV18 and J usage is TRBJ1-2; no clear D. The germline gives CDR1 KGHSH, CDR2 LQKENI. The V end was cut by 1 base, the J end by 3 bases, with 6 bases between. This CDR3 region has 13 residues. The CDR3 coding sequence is TGTGCCAGCTCACCACGGAGATACTATGGCTACACCTTC. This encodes CASSPRRYYGYTF.

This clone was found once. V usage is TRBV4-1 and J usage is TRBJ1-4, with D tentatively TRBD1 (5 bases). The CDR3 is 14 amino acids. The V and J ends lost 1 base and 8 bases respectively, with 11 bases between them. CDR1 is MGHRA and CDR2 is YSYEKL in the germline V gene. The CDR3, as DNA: TGCGCCAGCAGCCAAGCCTCGGGGGGAGAAAAACTGTTTTTT. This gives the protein CASSQASGGEKLFF.

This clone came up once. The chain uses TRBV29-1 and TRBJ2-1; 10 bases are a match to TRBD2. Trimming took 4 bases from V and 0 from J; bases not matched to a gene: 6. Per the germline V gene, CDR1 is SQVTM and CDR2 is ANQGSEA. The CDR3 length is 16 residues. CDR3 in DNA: TGCAGCGTTGCTGGGACTAGCGTCCGCTCCTACAATGAGCAGTTCTTC. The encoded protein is CSVAGTSVRSYNEQFF.

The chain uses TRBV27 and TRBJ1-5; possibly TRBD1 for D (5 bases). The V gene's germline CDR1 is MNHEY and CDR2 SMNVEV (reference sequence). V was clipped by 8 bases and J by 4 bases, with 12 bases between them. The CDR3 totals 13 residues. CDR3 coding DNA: TGTGCCAGCCAGGGCAGGCGAAATCAGCCCCAGCATTTT. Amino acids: CASQGRRNQPQHF.

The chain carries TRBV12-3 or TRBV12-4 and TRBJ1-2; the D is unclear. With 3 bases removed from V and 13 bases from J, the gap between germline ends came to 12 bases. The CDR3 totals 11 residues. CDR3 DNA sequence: TGTGCCAGCAGTTTGGAGGCCTTAGCCACCTTC. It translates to CASSLEALATF.